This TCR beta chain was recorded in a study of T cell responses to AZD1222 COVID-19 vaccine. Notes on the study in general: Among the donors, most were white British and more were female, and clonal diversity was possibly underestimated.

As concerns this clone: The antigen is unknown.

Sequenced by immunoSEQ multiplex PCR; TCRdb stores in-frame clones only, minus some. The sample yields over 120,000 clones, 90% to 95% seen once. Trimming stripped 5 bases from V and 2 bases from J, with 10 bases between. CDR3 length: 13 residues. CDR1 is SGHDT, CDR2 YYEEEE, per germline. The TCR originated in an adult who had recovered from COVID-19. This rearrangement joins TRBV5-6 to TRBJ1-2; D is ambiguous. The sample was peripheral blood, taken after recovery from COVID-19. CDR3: CASRKGLNYGYTF. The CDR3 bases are TGTGCCAGCAGAAAAGGGCTAAACTATGGCTACACCTTC.